The 32 T cell receptor beta chains listed next were all sequenced from one sample in a study of T cell clusters in autoimmune cytopenias. Tens of thousands of genome equivalents of blood DNA were amplified for TRB. TRB rearrangements were amplified by touch-down multiplex PCR with mixed TRB-A/B primers. With the multiplex PCR reads reprocessed, TCRdb shows one record per CDR3 protein and no DNA. Seen in this sample are 3,000 to 4,000 distinct CDR3 sequences; the ten most common clones hold roughly 14%. The sample comprised peripheral blood. The receptors were sampled from a human donor with an autoimmune cytopenia or autoimmune hepatitis (not recorded which).

This clonotype is medium-sized (0.01 to 0.1%) by frequency. The rearrangement joins TRBV29-1 to TRBJ1-2. The CDR3 extends over 13 amino acids. Germline CDR1 reads SQVTM; CDR2 reads ANQGSEA. The CDR3 sequence is CSVLSGGYYGYTF.

By frequency, this clonotype is medium-sized (0.01 to 0.1%). J is TRBJ2-7 and V is TRBV19; TCRdb proposes TRBD1, but this gene call is untestable without DNA. In germline, CDR1 is LNHDA, CDR2 SQIVND (reference sequence). This CDR3 contains 14 residues. The CDR3 reads CASSIRGGGDEQYF.

This sequence joins TRBV6-5 and TRBJ2-7. The CDR3 totals 16 residues. In germline, CDR1 is MNHEY, CDR2 SVGAGI. CDR3 sequence: CASSYSISGRYYEQYF.

The gene calls are TRBV30 and TRBJ1-1; TCRdb lists TRBD1, though no DNA is available to test this call. This CDR3 is 14 amino acids long. Germline V gene data show CDR1 as GTSNPN and CDR2 as SVGIG (reference sequence). CDR3 sequence reads: CAWSPGAMNTEAFF.

This clonotype is identified as medium-sized from frequency. V is TRBV27 and J is TRBJ2-1. The CDR3 runs to 15 residues. The V gene's germline CDR1 is MNHEY and CDR2 SMNVEV (reference sequence). The CDR3 loop is CASSLTWSSYNEQFF.

This clonotype is called medium-sized (0.01 to 0.1%) based on its frequency. The gene calls are TRBV6-2 or TRBV6-3 and TRBJ2-7; TCRdb's assignment of TRBD2 cannot be checked, as there is no DNA. The CDR3 has 16 amino acids. The germline V gene has CDR1 MNHEY and CDR2 SVGEGT. The CDR3 sequence is CASSQFGLAGSGEQYF.

The chain joins TRBV27 to TRBJ1-6; with no DNA, the TCRdb D assignment of TRBD1 cannot be verified. This CDR3 has 14 amino acids. CDR1 MNHEY and CDR2 SMNVEV come from the germline V gene (reference sequence). The CDR3 is CASSPRGVGSPLHF.

The V and J genes are TRBV24-1 and TRBJ1-4; TCRdb calls TRBD1, which cannot be checked without DNA. Germline values: CDR1 KGHDR, CDR2 SFDVKD. The length of the CDR3 is 13 residues. Here the CDR3 reads CATSEGGREKLFF.

The chain joins TRBV5-5 to TRBJ1-5; as DNA is missing, the TRBD1 call by TCRdb cannot be tested. The length of the CDR3 is 15 residues. CDR1 is SGHKS, CDR2 YYEKEE, per germline (reference sequence). This CDR3 is CASSLAGVGNQPQHF.

This clonotype is deemed medium-sized (0.01 to 0.1%) by its frequency. The chain combines TRBV6-1 with TRBJ2-2; TCRdb's D call of TRBD1 is untestable without DNA. Germline V gives CDR1 MNHNS, CDR2 SASEGT. The CDR3 is 14 residues long. The CDR3 sequence is CASRGGADTGELFF.

The chain links TRBV27 to TRBJ1-2; TCRdb returns TRBD1, unconfirmable since there is no DNA. There are 17 residues in the CDR3. From germline, CDR1 is MNHEY and CDR2 SMNVEV (reference sequence). The CDR3 here is CASSLRPAEGAYYGYTF.

The V gene is TRBV20-1, the J gene TRBJ2-3; no DNA is available, so the TRBD2 call from TCRdb remains unchecked. CDR1 is DFQATT, CDR2 SNEGSKA, per germline (reference sequence). This CDR3 region has 15 residues. CDR3 amino acids: CSAAASETSTDTQYF.

Judged by frequency, this clonotype is medium-sized. J is TRBJ1-5 and V is TRBV6-2 or TRBV6-3; TCRdb designates TRBD1, a call that cannot be tested without DNA. The CDR3 length is 15 residues. The germline V gene has CDR1 MNHEY and CDR2 SVGEGT. The CDR3 spells CASTRDRVGNQPQHF.

This chain connects TRBV6-6 to TRBJ2-7; TCRdb's D call of TRBD2 is untestable without DNA. The CDR3 sequence is 15 residues long. Germline V CDR1 and CDR2: MNHNY, SVGAGI (reference sequence). The chain's CDR3 is CASSRPSGSSYEQYF.

This chain uses TRBV6-2 or TRBV6-3 with TRBJ1-4; TCRdb indicates TRBD1, and absent DNA this call remains unverified. The CDR3 has 15 residues. Looked up from germline, CDR1 is MNHEY and CDR2 is SVGEGT. CDR3 residues: CASSHGFRGSEKLFF.

In terms of frequency, this clonotype is medium-sized. The chain combines TRBV19 with TRBJ2-7; TCRdb's D call of TRBD1 is untestable without DNA. Germline values: CDR1 LNHDA, CDR2 SQIVND (reference sequence). The CDR3 loop spans 15 amino acids. The CDR3 is CASSVLRDGTYEQYF.

This clonotype registers medium-sized (0.01 to 0.1%) by frequency. The chain uses TRBV19 and TRBJ2-2. Germline lookup yields CDR1 LNHDA and CDR2 SQIVND (reference sequence). The CDR3 is 13 residues long. CDR3 loop: CASSTGGSGELFF.

The chain uses TRBV6-2 or TRBV6-3 and TRBJ2-6; without DNA, the TCRdb call of TRBD1 cannot be checked. The germline gives CDR1 MNHEY, CDR2 SVGEGT. This CDR3 contains 15 residues. The CDR3 loop reads CASTITGSGANVLTF.

This CDR3 reads CASSGGYYNEQYF. The chain couples TRBV12-3 or TRBV12-4 to TRBJ2-7; checking the TCRdb D call of TRBD1 is not possible without DNA. The CDR3 is 13 residues long.

This clonotype is called large based on its frequency. This sequence joins TRBV29-1 and TRBJ2-4. This CDR3 spans 13 amino acids. The germline V gene encodes CDR1 SQVTM and CDR2 ANQGSEA. The CDR3 spells CSVVADGKNIQYF.

This sequence joins TRBV30 and TRBJ1-3. Germline values: CDR1 GTSNPN, CDR2 SVGIG (reference sequence). There are 15 residues in the CDR3. The chain's CDR3 is CAWSVGGYSGNTIYF.

This chain uses TRBV18 with TRBJ1-1; lacking DNA, the TRBD1 call made by TCRdb goes unchecked. Germline loops: CDR1 KGHSH, CDR2 LQKENI. The CDR3 has 13 amino acids. CDR3 sequence reads: CASSPGDRKEAFF.

The J gene is TRBJ2-1, the V gene TRBV27; TCRdb picks TRBD1, but there is no DNA to check that call. CDR3 length: 14 amino acids. Looked up from germline, CDR1 is MNHEY and CDR2 is SMNVEV (reference sequence). This chain's CDR3 is CASSLMLGGVEQFF.

The chain carries TRBV18 and TRBJ1-3; the TRBD1 assignment by TCRdb is unverifiable without DNA. Germline CDR1 KGHSH, CDR2 LQKENI. The CDR3 totals 16 residues. This CDR3 reads CASSPTSGQGVNTIYF.

V is TRBV18 and J is TRBJ1-5; the D call from TCRdb, TRBD1, cannot be confirmed without DNA. Germline V gene lookup returns CDR1 KGHSH and CDR2 LQKENI. CDR3 length: 14 amino acids. CDR3 sequence reads: CASSPDRTHQPQHF.

This clonotype is called medium-sized based on its frequency. The rearrangement links TRBV6-5 to TRBJ1-4; the D gene TCRdb calls, TRBD1, cannot be checked with no DNA. This CDR3 spans 15 amino acids. Germline loops: CDR1 MNHEY, CDR2 SVGAGI. CDR3 residues: CASSYRGQPNEKLFF.

This chain uses TRBV12-3 or TRBV12-4 with TRBJ2-1; checking the TCRdb D call of TRBD1 is not possible without DNA. CDR3 length: 12 amino acids. The CDR3 sequence is CASRSRADEQFF.

V and J are TRBV12-3 or TRBV12-4 and TRBJ1-4. The CDR3 has 15 residues. The CDR3 sequence: CASSLLGGRLEKLFF.

The chain combines TRBV28 with TRBJ2-2. Looked up from germline, CDR1 is MDHEN and CDR2 is SYDVKM. CDR3 size: 11 residues. CDR3 residues: CASSYAGELFF.

Measured by frequency, this clonotype is medium-sized (0.01 to 0.1%). The chain employs TRBV19 and TRBJ2-1; with no DNA, the TCRdb D assignment of TRBD2 cannot be verified. CDR3 length: 15 residues. CDR1 is LNHDA, CDR2 SQIVND, per germline (reference sequence). CDR3: CASSMGGTILNEQFF.

The chain uses TRBV6-5 and TRBJ2-3; the TCRdb D gene call, TRBD2, has no DNA to confirm it. The CDR3 is 16 amino acids. Germline CDR1 MNHEY, CDR2 SVGAGI. CDR3 amino acids: CASSYSVGGPTDTQYF.

V gene TRBV6-1 combines with J gene TRBJ1-5. Per the germline V gene, CDR1 is MNHNS and CDR2 is SASEGT. The CDR3 has 13 residues. The CDR3 loop reads CASSTAYNQPQHF.